The clone carrying this T cell receptor beta chain was picked up a small number of times. Its antigen is undetermined. V lost 2 bases, J lost 11 bases, and 6 bases stayed unmatched. The germline CDR1 and CDR2 sequences are ENHRY and SYGVKD. The CDR3 contains 13 residues. These data belong to a study of beta chain features in type 1 diabetes. Study results and limitations: Shortening that was moderate but significant affected the TCRB CDR3s of Type 1 diabetes patients in all four CD4+ subsets.

The whole isolated RNA underwent reverse transcription, so sequencing captured expressed TCRB transcripts. Around 3.57 million reads was the average for naive, central memory and regulatory T cell samples. Clones were read by immunoSEQ multiplex PCR, and TCRdb kept only the in-frame ones, dropping some. The data contain around 650,000 clones, 9.5% to 15% of them singletons. The sequence was obtained from a man aged 25-40 years with type 1 diabetes. The chain employs TRBV10-3 and TRBJ2-4; 7 bases match TRBD1. Sequencing was carried out using naive CD4+ T cells from blood. CDR3 DNA sequence: TGTGCCATCAGTGAGCCGCCCGGGACAGTTCAGTACTTC. It translates to CAISEPPGTVQYF.